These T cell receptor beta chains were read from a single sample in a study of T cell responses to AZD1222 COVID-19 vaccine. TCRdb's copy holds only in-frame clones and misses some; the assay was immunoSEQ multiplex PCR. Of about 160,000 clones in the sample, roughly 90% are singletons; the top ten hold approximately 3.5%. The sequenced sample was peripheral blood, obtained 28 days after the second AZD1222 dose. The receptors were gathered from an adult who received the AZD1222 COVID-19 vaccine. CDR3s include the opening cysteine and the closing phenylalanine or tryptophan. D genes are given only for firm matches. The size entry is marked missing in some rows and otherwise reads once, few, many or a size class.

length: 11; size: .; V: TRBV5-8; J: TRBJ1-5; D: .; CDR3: CASSPDQPQHF; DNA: TGTGCCAGCAGCCCGGACCAGCCCCAGCATTTT
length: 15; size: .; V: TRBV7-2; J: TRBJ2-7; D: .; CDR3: CASSLAGPRDYEQYF; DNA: TGTGCCAGCAGCTTAGCGGGCCCTAGAGACTACGAGCAGTACTTC
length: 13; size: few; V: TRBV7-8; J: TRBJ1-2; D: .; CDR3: CASSQGTDYGYTF; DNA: TGTGCCAGCAGCCAAGGGACCGATTATGGCTACACCTTC
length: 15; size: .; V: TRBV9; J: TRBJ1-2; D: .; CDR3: CASSPPGGRPYGYTF; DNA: TGTGCCAGCAGCCCACCGGGGGGGAGACCTTATGGCTACACCTTC
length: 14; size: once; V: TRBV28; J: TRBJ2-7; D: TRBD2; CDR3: CASTPGGSTYEQYF; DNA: TGTGCCAGCACCCCGGGGGGGTCGACCTACGAGCAGTACTTC
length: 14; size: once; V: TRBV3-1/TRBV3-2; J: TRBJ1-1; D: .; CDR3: CASSQERWDTEAFF; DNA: TGTGCCAGCAGCCAAGAGCGGTGGGACACTGAAGCTTTCTTT
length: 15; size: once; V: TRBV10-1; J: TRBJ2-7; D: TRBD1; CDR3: CASSEGTVNSYEQYF; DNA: TGCGCCAGCAGTGAGGGGACAGTAAACTCCTACGAGCAGTACTTC
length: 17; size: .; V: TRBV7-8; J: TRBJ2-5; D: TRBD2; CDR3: CASSLGAASGYQETQYF; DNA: TGTGCCAGCAGCTTAGGGGCGGCTAGCGGGTACCAAGAGACCCAGTACTTC
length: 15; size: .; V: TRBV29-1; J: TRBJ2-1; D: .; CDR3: CSVGVRGWGAGEQFF; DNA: TGCAGCGTTGGGGTGCGTGGTTGGGGGGCAGGGGAGCAGTTCTTC
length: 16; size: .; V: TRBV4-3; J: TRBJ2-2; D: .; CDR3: CASSQDPGIRTGELFF; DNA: TGCGCCAGCAGCCAAGATCCCGGTATACGGACCGGGGAGCTGTTTTTT
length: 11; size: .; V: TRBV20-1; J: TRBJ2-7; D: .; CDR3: CSAGSPYEQYF; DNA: TGCAGTGCTGGATCGCCCTACGAGCAGTACTTC
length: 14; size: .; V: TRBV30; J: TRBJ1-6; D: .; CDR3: CAWSGGEPNSPLHF; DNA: TGTGCCTGGAGCGGGGGGGAGCCTAATTCACCCCTCCACTTT
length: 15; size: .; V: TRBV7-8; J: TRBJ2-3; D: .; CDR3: CASSLEGMGTDTQYF; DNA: TGTGCCAGCAGCTTAGAGGGCATGGGCACAGATACGCAGTATTTT
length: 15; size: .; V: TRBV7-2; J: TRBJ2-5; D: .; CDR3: CASSSPHQSGETQYF; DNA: TGTGCCAGCAGCAGCCCTCATCAGTCAGGAGAGACCCAGTACTTC
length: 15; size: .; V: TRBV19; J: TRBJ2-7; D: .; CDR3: CASSNSRAGDYEQYF; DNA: TGTGCCAGTAGTAACTCTCGGGCAGGAGACTACGAGCAGTACTTC
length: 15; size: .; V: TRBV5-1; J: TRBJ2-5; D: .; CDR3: CASSGGRDREETQYF; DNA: TGCGCCAGCAGCGGGGGCCGGGACCGGGAAGAGACCCAGTACTTC
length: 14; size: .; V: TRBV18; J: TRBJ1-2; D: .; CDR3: CASSPSRDPYGYTF; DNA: TGTGCCAGCTCACCATCCAGGGACCCCTATGGCTACACCTTC
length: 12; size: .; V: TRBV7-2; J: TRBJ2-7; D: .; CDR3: CASGTGNNEQYF; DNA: TGTGCCAGCGGTACCGGAAACAACGAGCAGTACTTC
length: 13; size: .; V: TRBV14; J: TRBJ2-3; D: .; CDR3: CASSQEGPDTQYF; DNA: TGTGCCAGCAGCCAAGAGGGGCCAGATACGCAGTATTTT
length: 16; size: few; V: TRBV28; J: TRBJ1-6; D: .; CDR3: CASSLRGASYNSPLHF; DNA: TGTGCCAGCAGCCTCCGGGGGGCATCCTATAATTCACCCCTCCACTTT
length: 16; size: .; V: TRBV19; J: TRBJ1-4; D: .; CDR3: CASSIPGGAFGEKLFF; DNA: TGTGCCAGTAGTATCCCTGGAGGGGCCTTTGGGGAAAAACTGTTTTTT
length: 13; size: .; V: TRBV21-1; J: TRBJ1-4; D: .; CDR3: CASRTETLGKLFF; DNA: TGTGCCAGCCGGACCGAGACTTTAGGAAAACTGTTTTTT
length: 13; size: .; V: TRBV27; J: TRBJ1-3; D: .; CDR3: CASSSWAGNTIYF; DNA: TGTGCCAGCAGTTCCTGGGCTGGAAACACCATATATTTT
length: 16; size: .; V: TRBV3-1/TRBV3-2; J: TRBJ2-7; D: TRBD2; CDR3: CASSIDGTSGTGEQYF; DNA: TGTGCCAGCAGCATCGACGGGACTAGCGGGACTGGTGAGCAGTACTTC
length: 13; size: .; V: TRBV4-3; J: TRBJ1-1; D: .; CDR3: CASSQGIGTEAFF; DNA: TGCGCCAGCAGCCAAGGTATAGGGACTGAAGCTTTCTTT
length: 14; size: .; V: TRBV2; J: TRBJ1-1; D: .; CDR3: CASSELGGEGEAFF; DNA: TGTGCCAGCAGTGAATTGGGGGGGGAGGGTGAAGCTTTCTTT
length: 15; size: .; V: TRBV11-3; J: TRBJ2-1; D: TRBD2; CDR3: CASSTSGEAWNEQFF; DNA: TGTGCCAGCAGCACTAGCGGGGAGGCATGGAATGAGCAGTTCTTC
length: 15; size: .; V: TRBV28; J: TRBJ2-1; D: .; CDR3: CASSLGRGLYNEQFF; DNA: TGTGCCAGCAGTTTGGGCAGGGGCCTTTACAATGAGCAGTTCTTC
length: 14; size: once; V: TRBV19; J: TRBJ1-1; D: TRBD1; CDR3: CASLKGQGATEAFF; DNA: TGTGCCAGTTTGAAAGGACAGGGGGCAACTGAAGCTTTCTTT
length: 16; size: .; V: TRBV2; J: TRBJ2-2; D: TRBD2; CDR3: CASSLGTSPDTGELFF; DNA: TGTGCCAGCAGTCTTGGGACTAGCCCCGACACCGGGGAGCTGTTTTTT
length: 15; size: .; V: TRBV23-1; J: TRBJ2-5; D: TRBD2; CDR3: CASHLGLAGQETQYF; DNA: TGCGCCAGCCATCTCGGACTAGCGGGCCAAGAGACCCAGTACTTC
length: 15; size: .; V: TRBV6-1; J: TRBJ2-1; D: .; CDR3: CASSEDGGQYNEQFF; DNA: TGTGCCAGCAGTGAAGATGGGGGGCAATACAATGAGCAGTTCTTC
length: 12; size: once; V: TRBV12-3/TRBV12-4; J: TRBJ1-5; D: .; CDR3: CASSKNDQPQHF; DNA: TGTGCCAGCAGTAAAAACGATCAGCCCCAGCATTTT
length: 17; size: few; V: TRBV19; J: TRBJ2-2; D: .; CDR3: CASKTPVGTTNTGELFF; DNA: TGTGCCAGTAAGACACCTGTTGGGACAACGAACACCGGGGAGCTGTTTTTT
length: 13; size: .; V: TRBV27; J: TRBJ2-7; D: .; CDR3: CASSLTRHYEQYF; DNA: TGTGCCAGCAGTTTAACGCGGCACTACGAGCAGTACTTC
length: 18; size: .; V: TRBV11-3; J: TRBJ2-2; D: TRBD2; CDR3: CASSLALLAGAVTGELFF; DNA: TGTGCCAGCAGCTTAGCGCTACTAGCGGGAGCGGTCACCGGGGAGCTGTTTTTT
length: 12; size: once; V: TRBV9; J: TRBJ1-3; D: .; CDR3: CASSPGQGTIYF; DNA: TGTGCCAGCAGCCCAGGACAAGGCACCATATATTTT
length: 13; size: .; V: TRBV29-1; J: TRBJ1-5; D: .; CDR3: CSVGWGRNQPQHF; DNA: TGCAGCGTTGGCTGGGGCCGCAATCAGCCCCAGCATTTT
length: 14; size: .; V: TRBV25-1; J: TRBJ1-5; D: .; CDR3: CASSGTSSNQPQHF; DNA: TGTGCCAGCAGTGGTACGAGCAGCAATCAGCCCCAGCATTTT
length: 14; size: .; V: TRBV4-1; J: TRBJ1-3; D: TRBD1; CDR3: CASSLTGSGNTIYF; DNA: TGCGCCAGCAGCTTGACAGGGTCTGGAAACACCATATATTTT
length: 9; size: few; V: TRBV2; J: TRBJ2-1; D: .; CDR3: CASNNEQFF; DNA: TGTGCCAGCAACAATGAGCAGTTCTTC
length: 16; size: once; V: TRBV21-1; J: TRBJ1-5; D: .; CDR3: CASIPRDMNSNQPQHF; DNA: TGTGCCAGCATCCCCAGGGACATGAATAGCAATCAGCCCCAGCATTTT
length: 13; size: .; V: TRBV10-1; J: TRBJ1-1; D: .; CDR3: CASRRDLSTEAFF; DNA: TGCGCCAGCCGAAGGGACTTGAGCACTGAAGCTTTCTTT
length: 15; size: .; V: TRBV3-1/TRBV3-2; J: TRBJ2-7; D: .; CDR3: CASSQDLALPYEQYF; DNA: TGTGCCAGCAGCCAAGATTTGGCCCTGCCCTACGAGCAGTACTTC